This entry features one TCR beta chain sequence. Its target is not known. Isolating CD4+ T cells followed about 11 days of culture. This entry is derived from a study of vaccination effects on CD4 cells after COVID-19. Across the whole study: They grew over 1.5 million PBMC in each well, adding around 10 IU/ml IL-2 and approximately 9.2 ug/ml peptides. Whole-study findings and limits: Late post-vaccination samples showed marked contraction of infection- and vaccine-induced clones.

V dropped 1 base and J dropped 7 bases, with 12 bases sitting between them. Germline V gene lookup returns CDR1 SGHRS and CDR2 YFSETQ. The CDR3 has 14 residues. The data were produced by immunoSEQ multiplex PCR, yet TCRdb's version contains in-frame clones alone and is incomplete. Of tens of thousands of clones listed, 77% were seen once; the top ten hold about 2%. The sequencing here drew on CD4+ T cells from PBMCs cultured without peptide, taken before COVID-19 vaccination. This chain links TRBV5-1 with TRBJ2-1; the D is unclear. The TCR was taken from a human donor who received a COVID-19 vaccine. The CDR3 bases are TGCGCCAGCAGCTTGATCACAGTGGGGAATGAGCAGTTCTTC. It translates to CASSLITVGNEQFF.